The 21 T cell receptor beta chains reported below all come from one sample, sequenced in a study of T cell clonality in common variable immunodeficiency. Study-wide points: Reportedly, TCR beta sequences from common variable immunodeficiency showed fewer deletions and N-nucleotide insertions.

These receptors have no identified antigens. Repertoires were generated with immunoSEQ multiplex PCR, while TCRdb's copy carries only in-frame clones and drops some. This repertoire holds some 19,000 clones, and none appear only once. The sequencing sample was made of peripheral blood mononuclear cells. The receptors were sampled from a human donor with common variable immunodeficiency.

A word on this clone: The CDR3 extends 3 residues past the end of the read, so its final part is completed from the germline J gene. This rearrangement joins TRBV18 to TRBJ2-7, with TRBD1 identical over 7 bases. The CDR3 has 15 amino acids. After removal of 2 bases from V and 0 bases from J, the junction contained 4 bases not matched to a gene. Germline V gives CDR1 KGHSH, CDR2 LQKENI. The CDR3 sequence is CASSPIGTVSYEQYF. The DNA read from the CDR3 is TGTGCCAGCTCACCAATCGGGACAGTCTCCTACGAG.

In its sample, this clone was seen a few times. The CDR3 end is not reached by the read, which stops 3 residues before it; the germline J gene fills it in. The V and J genes are TRBV7-9 and TRBJ2-7; 9 bases are shared with TRBD2. The CDR3 is 15 amino acids. Germline V gene lookup returns CDR1 SEHNR and CDR2 FQNEAQ (reference sequence). V lost 4 bases to trimming and J lost 2 bases; unmatched junction nucleotides: 6. CDR3 bases read: TGTGCCAGCAGCTCCCTTCTAGCGGGACCCTACGAG. As protein: CASSSLLAGPYE. The entire CDR3 protein reads CASSSLLAGPYEQYF.

The sample holds a few counts of this clone. With the read ending 3 residues before the CDR3 end, the germline J gene is used to fill in that end. The chain has TRBV19 and TRBJ2-3, with 11 bases that match TRBD1. There are 18 residues in the CDR3. J was trimmed by 6 bases and V by 5 bases; bases with no gene match: 16. The germline CDR1 and CDR2 sequences are LNHDA and SQIVND (reference sequence). The CDR3 here is CASSPPYLGQGVVDTQYF. CDR3 DNA (partial): TGTGCCAGTAGTCCCCCTTACCTGGGACAGGGGGTTGTCGATACG.

This clone occurred a few times. Read coverage stops 3 residues before the CDR3 terminus; the germline J gene supplies the remainder. The chain carries TRBV11-2 and TRBJ1-1; the match to TRBD1 covers 7 bases. Trimming took 11 bases from V and 0 from J; bases not matched to a gene: 9. The CDR3 has 14 residues. Germline V gene data show CDR1 as SGHAT and CDR2 as FQNNGV. The part of the CDR3 DNA that was read is TGTGCCGGAAGACAGGGAATCATGAACACTGAA. This gives the protein CAGRQGIMNTE. The complete CDR3 reads CAGRQGIMNTEAFF.

About this clone itself: The read stops 3 residues short of the end of the CDR3; the missing end is completed from the germline J gene. J is TRBJ2-3 and V is TRBV7-9, with no clear D. The CDR3 is 11 residues long. V was trimmed by 5 bases and J by 6 bases, leaving 6 bases between them. In germline, CDR1 is SEHNR, CDR2 FQNEAQ (reference sequence). CDR3 sequence: CASSGQDTQYF. CDR3 DNA, as far as it was read: TGTGCCAGCAGCGGCCAGGATACG.

This clone was observed a handful of times. The read ends 3 residues shy of where the CDR3 ends; the end is completed using the germline J gene. V is TRBV5-6 and J is TRBJ2-1, with a possible D match to TRBD1 (5 bases). V dropped 4 bases and J dropped 6 bases, with 17 bases sitting between them. CDR1 and CDR2 from the germline V gene are SGHDT and YYEEEE. The CDR3 has 15 amino acids. Here the CDR3 reads CASSRSNRFGNEQFF. The sequenced CDR3 bases are TGTGCCAGCAGCCGATCCAACAGGTTTGGCAATGAG.

In its sample, this clone was seen a few times. The missing CDR3 end, 3 residues past where the read stops, is filled in from the germline J gene. The chain uses TRBV7-3 and TRBJ2-1, with TRBD2 identical over 8 bases. CDR3 length equals 16 residues. Germline CDR1 reads SGHTA; CDR2 reads FQGTGA. Trimming cost V 2 bases and J 9 bases; bases outside gene matches: 12. CDR3 DNA, as far as it was read: TGTGCCAGCAGCTTAGTAGGCGGGGGGTTGATGAGTGAG. This translates into CASSLVGGGLMSE. The CDR3 in full is CASSLVGGGLMSEQFF.

In this sample, this clone turned up a few times. The DNA read from the CDR3 is TGTGCCAGCACTCCGGGACAGGGGGATCAGCCC. The encoded protein is CASTPGQGDQP. The complete CDR3 protein is CASTPGQGDQPQHF. V gene TRBV2 combines with J gene TRBJ1-5; TRBD1 agrees at 11 bases. The DNA ends 3 residues before the CDR3 does, and the rest of the CDR3 is filled in from the germline J gene. CDR1 SNHLY and CDR2 FYNNEI come from the germline V gene. The length of the CDR3 is 14 residues. J gave up 5 bases and V 7 bases, and 4 bases lay outside the gene matches.

This clone was counted between two and nine times. CDR3 DNA (partial): TGTGCCAGCAGTAGGGGGCTTGACTATGGC. Protein sequence: CASSRGLDYG. The entire CDR3 protein is CASSRGLDYGYTF. This chain connects TRBV2 to TRBJ1-2; 7 positions agree with TRBD1. The CDR3 end falls 3 residues outside the read, so it is completed with the germline J gene. The V gene end was trimmed by 5 bases and the J gene end by 3 bases; junction bases not matched to a gene: 3. Per germline, CDR1 SNHLY and CDR2 FYNNEI. The CDR3 runs 13 residues.

On this clone: Coverage ceases 3 residues before the CDR3 finishes, and the germline J gene fills in the end. The V and J genes are TRBV20-1 and TRBJ2-7, with 8 nucleotides matching TRBD1. Germline lookup yields CDR1 DFQATT and CDR2 SNEGSKA (reference sequence). The CDR3 loop spans 14 amino acids. The V segment lost 6 bases and the J segment 2 bases; nucleotides outside the gene matches: 9. CDR3 region: CSALLRDRTYEQYF. The DNA read from the CDR3 is TGCAGTGCCCTCCTCCGGGACAGGACCTACGAG.

With regard to this clone: Read sequence stops 3 residues before the CDR3 end, and the germline J gene provides the missing end. The chain recombines TRBV4-2 with TRBJ2-7; TRBD1 matches at 8 bases. This CDR3 contains 15 residues. The germline V gene has CDR1 LGHNA and CDR2 YNFKEQ. J gave up 2 bases and V 4 bases, and 7 bases lay outside the gene matches. CDR3: CASSPYQDRAYEQYF. The sequenced CDR3 bases are TGTGCCAGCAGCCCATACCAGGACAGGGCCTACGAG.

This clone was counted a few times. The read ends 3 residues before the CDR3 terminus; that terminus is restored from the germline J gene. The V call is TRBV19, the J call TRBJ2-7; D is possibly TRBD2 (6 bases). Germline lookup yields CDR1 LNHDA and CDR2 SQIVND (reference sequence). Trimming cost V 4 bases and J 2 bases, with 12 bases left between them. The CDR3 has 14 amino acids. CDR3 amino acids: CASSTRRGTYEQYF. The part of the CDR3 DNA that was read is TGTGCCAGTAGTACCCGGCGGGGTACCTACGAG.

Of note for this clone: The read falls 3 residues short of the CDR3 end, and the missing part is taken from the germline J gene. The chain carries TRBV7-2 and TRBJ2-3, with 7 positions matching TRBD1. The CDR3 sequence is 14 residues long. Germline CDR1 SGHTA, CDR2 FQGNSA. V was clipped by 3 bases and J by 5 bases; unmatched bases: 5. The part of the CDR3 DNA that was read is TGTGCCAGCAGCTTGATGACAGGGTTAGATACG. This gives the protein CASSLMTGLDT. Given in full, the CDR3 is CASSLMTGLDTQYF.

In this sample, this clone is medium-sized. The read gets to within 3 residues of the CDR3 end, and the germline J gene fills in the rest. The chain links TRBV19 to TRBJ2-1; 7 positions match TRBD2. V shed 6 bases, J shed 5 bases, and the junction held 7 bases outside the gene matches. The CDR3 has 14 residues. Germline V gives CDR1 LNHDA, CDR2 SQIVND (reference sequence). The CDR3 spells CASSTGLNNNEQFF. The DNA read from the CDR3 is TGTGCCAGTAGCACGGGACTAAACAACAATGAG.

This clone has ten or more counts. Read data end 3 residues before the CDR3 end; the end is taken from the germline J gene. The chain is built from TRBV10-3 and TRBJ2-5; the match to TRBD2 covers 11 bases. The J segment lost 1 base and the V segment lost 3 bases, leaving 4 bases of the junction unmatched. Germline CDR1 is ENHRY and CDR2 is SYGVKD. The length of the CDR3 is 16 residues. The chain's CDR3 is CAISDPTSGTQETQYF. The sequenced CDR3 bases are TGTGCCATCAGTGACCCGACTAGCGGGACCCAAGAGACC.

This clone was seen ten or more times. The observed sequence ends 3 residues before the CDR3 terminus, with the missing tail filled in from the germline J gene. The chain recombines TRBV4-1 with TRBJ2-1, with D perhaps TRBD2 (5 bases). The V gene's germline CDR1 is MGHRA and CDR2 YSYEKL. This CDR3 contains 16 residues. V was clipped by 1 base and J by 1 base, with 11 bases between them. The CDR3 loop reads CASSQGSGFSYNEQFF. Partial CDR3 DNA: TGCGCCAGCAGCCAAGGTTCGGGGTTTTCCTACAATGAG.

A note on this clone: With the read ending 3 residues before the CDR3 end, the germline J gene is used to fill in that end. The V call is TRBV6-2 or TRBV6-3, the J call TRBJ2-7, with TRBD1 identical over 7 bases. V lost 6 bases to trimming and J lost 3 bases; unmatched junction nucleotides: 5. CDR1 is MNHEY, CDR2 SVGEGT, per germline. CDR3 length: 13 residues. The CDR3 region is CASRFDRVYEQYF. CDR3 DNA, as far as it was read: TGTGCCAGCAGATTCGACAGGGTCTACGAG.

With respect to this clone: The read finishes 3 residues shy of the CDR3 end, and the germline J gene is used to complete it. The chain carries TRBV2 and TRBJ2-3, with TRBD2 matching 9 bases. The CDR3 is 17 residues long. After removal of 1 base from V and 4 bases from J, the junction contained 9 bases not matched to a gene. Germline CDR1 SNHLY, CDR2 FYNNEI. CDR3 bases read: TGTGCCAGCAGTGAAGTGAAAGCGGGAGGCTGGGCAGATACG. It translates to CASSEVKAGGWADT. The CDR3, in full, reads CASSEVKAGGWADTQYF.

This clone was observed a handful of times. The sequenced fragment ends 3 residues before the CDR3 boundary, so the rest is inferred from the germline J gene. V is TRBV18 and J is TRBJ2-7, with a tentative D call TRBD1 (6 bases). Trimming took 4 bases from V and 2 from J, leaving 12 bases between them. The CDR3 is made up of 14 amino acids. CDR1 is KGHSH, CDR2 LQKENI, per germline. The CDR3 region is CASSHRDTTYEQYF. The covered CDR3 bases are TGTGCCAGCTCACACCGGGACACGACCTACGAG.

Worth noting for this clone: The missing CDR3 end, 3 residues past where the read stops, is filled in from the germline J gene. The gene calls are TRBV7-2 and TRBJ2-7; TRBD1 is a possible D gene (6 bases). The CDR3 consists of 12 residues. Between the trimmed V and J ends, which lost 1 base and 5 bases, there was a span of 6 bases. The germline gives CDR1 SGHTA, CDR2 FQGNSA. The CDR3 sequence is CASSLDRDEQYF. CDR3 bases read: TGTGCCAGCAGCTTAGACAGGGACGAG.

The table lists this clone with a few counts. The missing CDR3 end, 3 residues past where the read stops, is filled in from the germline J gene. The chain carries TRBV7-9 and TRBJ2-7, with 7 bases that match TRBD2. Germline lookup yields CDR1 SEHNR and CDR2 FQNEAQ (reference sequence). CDR3 length: 15 amino acids. V was clipped by 2 bases and J by 5 bases; unmatched bases: 9. The CDR3 DNA, read in part, is TGTGCCAGCAGCTTATCTAGCGGAGATCCGCACGAG. Protein product: CASSLSSGDPHE. The entire CDR3 is CASSLSSGDPHEQYF. Filled out from reference TRBV7-9 and TRBJ2-7, the complete variable domain reads DTGVSQNPRHKITKRGQNVTFRCDPISEHNRLYWYRQTLGQGPEFLTYFQNEAQLEKSRLLSDRFSAERPKGSFSTLEIQRTEQGDSAMYLCASSLSSGDPHEQYFGPGTRLTVT.